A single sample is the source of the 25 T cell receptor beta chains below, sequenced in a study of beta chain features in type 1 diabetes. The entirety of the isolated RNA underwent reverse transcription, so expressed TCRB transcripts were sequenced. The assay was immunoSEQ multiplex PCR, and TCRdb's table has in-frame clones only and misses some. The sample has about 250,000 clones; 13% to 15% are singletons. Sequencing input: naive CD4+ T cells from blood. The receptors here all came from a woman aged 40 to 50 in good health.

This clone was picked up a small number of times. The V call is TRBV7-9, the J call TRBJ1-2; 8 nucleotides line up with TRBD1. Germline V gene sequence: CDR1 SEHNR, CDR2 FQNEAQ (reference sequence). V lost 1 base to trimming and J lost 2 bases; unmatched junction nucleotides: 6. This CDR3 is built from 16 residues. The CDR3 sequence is CASSLGDRDRNYGYTF. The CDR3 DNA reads TGTGCCAGCAGCTTAGGAGACAGGGACAGGAACTATGGCTACACCTTC.

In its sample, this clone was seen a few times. The CDR3 DNA follows: TGTGCCAGCAGTAGAACAGTAGCCTACGAGCAGTACTTC. Amino acids: CASSRTVAYEQYF. This rearrangement joins TRBV28 to TRBJ2-7; no reliable D call. The CDR3 totals 13 residues. The V gene lost 5 bases and the J gene lost 2 bases, with 10 bases spanning the gap. CDR1 and CDR2 from the germline V gene are MDHEN and SYDVKM.

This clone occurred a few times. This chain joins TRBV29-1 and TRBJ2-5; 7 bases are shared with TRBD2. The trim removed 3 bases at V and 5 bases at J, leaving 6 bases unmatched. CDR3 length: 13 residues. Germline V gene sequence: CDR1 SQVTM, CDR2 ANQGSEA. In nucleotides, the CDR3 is TGCAGCGTTGACCTGACTAGCACGGAGACCCAGTACTTC. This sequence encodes CSVDLTSTETQYF.

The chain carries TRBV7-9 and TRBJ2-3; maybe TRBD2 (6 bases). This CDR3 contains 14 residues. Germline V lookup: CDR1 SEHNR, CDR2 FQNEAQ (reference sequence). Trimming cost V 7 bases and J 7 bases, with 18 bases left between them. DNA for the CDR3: TGTGCCAGCACCTCACTGGAGGGCTTGAATACGCAGTATTTT. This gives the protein CASTSLEGLNTQYF.

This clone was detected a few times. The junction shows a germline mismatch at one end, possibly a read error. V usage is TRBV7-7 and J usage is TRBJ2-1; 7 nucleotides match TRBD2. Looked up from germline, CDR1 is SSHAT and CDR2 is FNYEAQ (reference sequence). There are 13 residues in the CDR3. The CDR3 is CASSLGLDGEQFF. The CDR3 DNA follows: TGTGCTAGCAGCTTAGGACTAGATGGAGAGCAGTTCTTC. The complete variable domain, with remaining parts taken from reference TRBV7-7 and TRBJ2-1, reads GAGVSQSPRYKVTKRGQDVTLRCDPISSHATLYWYQQALGQGPEFLTYFNYEAQPDKSGLPSDRFSAERPEGSISTLTIQRTEQRDSAMYRCASSLGLDGEQFFGPGTRLTVL.

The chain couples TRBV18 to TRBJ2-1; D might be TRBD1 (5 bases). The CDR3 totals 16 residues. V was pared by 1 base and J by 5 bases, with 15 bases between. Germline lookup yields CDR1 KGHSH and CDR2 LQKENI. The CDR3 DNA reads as TGTGCCAGCTCACCACGGGCAGGGATATACGACAATGAGCAGTTCTTC. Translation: CASSPRAGIYDNEQFF.

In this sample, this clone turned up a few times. The CDR3 DNA sequence: TGCGCCAGCAGCCCGGGACAGGGCAGGGATCAGCCCCAGCATTTT. It codes for CASSPGQGRDQPQHF. The chain recombines TRBV5-1 with TRBJ1-5; 9 nucleotides agree with TRBD1. Trimming removed 4 bases from V and 5 bases from J; junction bases left unmatched: 7. This CDR3 comprises 15 residues. Germline-derived CDR1 and CDR2 are SGHRS and YFSETQ.

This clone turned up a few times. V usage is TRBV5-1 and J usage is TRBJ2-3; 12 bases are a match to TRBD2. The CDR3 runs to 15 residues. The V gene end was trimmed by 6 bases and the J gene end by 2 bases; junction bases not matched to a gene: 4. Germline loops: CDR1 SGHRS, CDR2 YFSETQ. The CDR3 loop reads CASTTSGGATDTQYF. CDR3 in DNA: TGCGCCAGCACGACTAGCGGGGGAGCCACAGATACGCAGTATTTT.

In DNA form, the CDR3 reads TGTGCCAGCAGCTTGGGGCGGTCCGGGGAGCTGTTTTTT. The encoded protein is CASSLGRSGELFF. The J gene is TRBJ2-2, the V gene TRBV7-2; D perhaps matches TRBD1 (5 bases). The germline V gene encodes CDR1 SGHTA and CDR2 FQGNSA. V was trimmed by 3 bases and J by 6 bases, leaving 8 bases between them. The CDR3 loop spans 13 amino acids.

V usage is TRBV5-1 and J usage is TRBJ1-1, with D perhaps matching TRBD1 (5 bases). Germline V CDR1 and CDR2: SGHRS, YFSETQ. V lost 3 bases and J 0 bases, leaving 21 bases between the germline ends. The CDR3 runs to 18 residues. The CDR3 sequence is CASSSSGALGGVNTEAFF. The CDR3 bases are TGCGCCAGCAGCTCCTCTGGGGCCCTGGGCGGGGTGAACACTGAAGCTTTCTTT.

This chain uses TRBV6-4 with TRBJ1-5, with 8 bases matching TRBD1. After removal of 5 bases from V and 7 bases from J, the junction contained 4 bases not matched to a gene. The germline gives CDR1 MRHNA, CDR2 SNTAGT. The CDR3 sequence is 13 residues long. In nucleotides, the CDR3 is TGTGCCAGCAGTTTACAGGGGGGACAGCCCCAGCATTTT. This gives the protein CASSLQGGQPQHF.

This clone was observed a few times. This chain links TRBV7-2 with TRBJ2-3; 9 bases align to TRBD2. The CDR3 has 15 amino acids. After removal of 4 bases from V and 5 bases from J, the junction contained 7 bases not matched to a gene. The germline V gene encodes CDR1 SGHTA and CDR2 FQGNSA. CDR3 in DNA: TGTGCCAGCAGCTCGCGGGGGGGCGGCGGAGATACGCAGTATTTT. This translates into CASSSRGGGGDTQYF.

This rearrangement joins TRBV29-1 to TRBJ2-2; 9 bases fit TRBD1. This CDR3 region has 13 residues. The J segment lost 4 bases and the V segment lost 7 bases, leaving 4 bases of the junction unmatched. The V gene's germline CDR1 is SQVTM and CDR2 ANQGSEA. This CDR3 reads CSAATGGTGELFF. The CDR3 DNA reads TGCAGCGCCGCGACAGGGGGCACCGGGGAGCTGTTTTTT.

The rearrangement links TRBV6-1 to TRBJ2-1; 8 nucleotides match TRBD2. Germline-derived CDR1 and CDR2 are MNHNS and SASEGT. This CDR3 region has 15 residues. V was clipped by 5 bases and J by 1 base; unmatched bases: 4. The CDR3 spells CASSMSGGSYNEQFF. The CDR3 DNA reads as TGTGCCAGCAGTATGAGCGGGGGTTCCTACAATGAGCAGTTCTTC.

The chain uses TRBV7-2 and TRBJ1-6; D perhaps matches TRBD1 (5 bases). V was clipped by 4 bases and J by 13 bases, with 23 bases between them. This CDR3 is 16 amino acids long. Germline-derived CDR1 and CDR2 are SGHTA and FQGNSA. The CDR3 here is CASSSRAGQARWPLHF. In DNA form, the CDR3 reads TGTGCCAGCAGCTCCAGGGCCGGGCAGGCGCGGTGGCCCCTCCACTTT.

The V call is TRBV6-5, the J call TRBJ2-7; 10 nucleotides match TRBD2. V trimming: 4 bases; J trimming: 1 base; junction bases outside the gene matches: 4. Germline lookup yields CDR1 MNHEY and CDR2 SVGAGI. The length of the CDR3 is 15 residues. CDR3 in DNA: TGTGCCAGCAGTTCCGGGACTAGCGAGTCCTACGAGCAGTACTTC. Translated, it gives CASSSGTSESYEQYF.

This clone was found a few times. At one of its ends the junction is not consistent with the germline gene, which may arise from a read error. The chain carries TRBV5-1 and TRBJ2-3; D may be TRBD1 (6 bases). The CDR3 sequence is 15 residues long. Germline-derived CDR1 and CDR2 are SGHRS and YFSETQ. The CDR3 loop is CASSWGPGGSETQYF. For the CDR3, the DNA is TGCGCCAGCAGCTGGGGGCCTGGGGGTTCAGAGACGCAGTATTTT.

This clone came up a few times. CDR3 residues: CAISGDRGSQPQHF. The CDR3 DNA sequence: TGTGCCATCAGTGGGGACAGGGGTAGTCAGCCCCAGCATTTT. The chain links TRBV10-3 to TRBJ1-5, with 10 bases lining up with TRBD1. The CDR3 has 14 residues. Germline CDR1 is ENHRY and CDR2 is SYGVKD. V shed 4 bases and J 6 bases; nucleotides not matched to a gene: 3.

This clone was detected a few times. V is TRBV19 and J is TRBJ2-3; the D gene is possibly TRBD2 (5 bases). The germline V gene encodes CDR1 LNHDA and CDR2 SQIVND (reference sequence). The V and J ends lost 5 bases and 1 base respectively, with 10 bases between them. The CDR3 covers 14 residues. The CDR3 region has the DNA TGTGCCAGTAGTCTCGGGGTAGGCACAGATACGCAGTATTTT. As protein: CASSLGVGTDTQYF.

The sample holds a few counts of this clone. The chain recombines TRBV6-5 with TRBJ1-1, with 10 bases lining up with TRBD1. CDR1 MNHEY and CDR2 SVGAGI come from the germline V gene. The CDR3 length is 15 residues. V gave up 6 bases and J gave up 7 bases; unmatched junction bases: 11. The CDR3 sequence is CASRPGQGSMSEAFF. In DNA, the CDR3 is TGTGCCAGCAGGCCGGGACAGGGGAGTATGAGTGAAGCTTTCTTT.

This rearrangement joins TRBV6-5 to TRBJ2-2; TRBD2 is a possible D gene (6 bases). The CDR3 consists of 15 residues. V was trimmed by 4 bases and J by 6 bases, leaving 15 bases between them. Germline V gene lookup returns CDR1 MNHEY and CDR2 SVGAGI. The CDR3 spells CASSLLAGLAGELFF. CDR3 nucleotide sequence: TGTGCCAGCAGTTTATTGGCGGGGCTTGCCGGGGAGCTGTTTTTT.

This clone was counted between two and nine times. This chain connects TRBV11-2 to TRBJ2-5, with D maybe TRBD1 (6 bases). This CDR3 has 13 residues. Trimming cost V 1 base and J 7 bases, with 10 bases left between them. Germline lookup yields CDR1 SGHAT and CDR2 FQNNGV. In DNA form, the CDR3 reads TGTGCCAGCAGCTTAGGGGGACAAACGACCCAGTACTTC. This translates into CASSLGGQTTQYF.

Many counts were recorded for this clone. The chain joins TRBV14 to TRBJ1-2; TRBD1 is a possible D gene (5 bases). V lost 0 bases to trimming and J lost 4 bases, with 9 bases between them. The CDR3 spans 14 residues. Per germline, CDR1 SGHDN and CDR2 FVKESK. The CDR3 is CASSQDHRPYGYTF. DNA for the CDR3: TGTGCCAGCAGCCAAGATCACAGGCCCTATGGCTACACCTTC.

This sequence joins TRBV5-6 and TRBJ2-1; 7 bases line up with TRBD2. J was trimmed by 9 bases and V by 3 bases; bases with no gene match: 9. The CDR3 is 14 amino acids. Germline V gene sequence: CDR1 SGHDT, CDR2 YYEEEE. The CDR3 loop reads CASSSGLGAPEQFF. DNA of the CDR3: TGTGCCAGCAGCTCCGGACTAGGGGCTCCTGAGCAGTTCTTC. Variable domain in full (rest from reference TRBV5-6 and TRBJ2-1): DAGVTQSPTHLIKTRGQQVTLRCSPKSGHDTVSWYQQALGQGPQFIFQYYEEEERQRGNFPDRFSGHQFPNYSSELNVNALLLGDSALYLCASSSGLGAPEQFFGPGTRLTVL.

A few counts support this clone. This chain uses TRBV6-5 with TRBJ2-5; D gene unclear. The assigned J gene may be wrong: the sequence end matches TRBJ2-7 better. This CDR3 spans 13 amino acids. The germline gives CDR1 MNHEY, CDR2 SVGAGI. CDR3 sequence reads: CASNPPRGHEQYF. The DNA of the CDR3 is TGTGCCAGCAACCCCCCCCGAGGCCACGAGCAGTACTTC.